Listed here are 6 T cell receptor beta chains from one sample, sequenced in a study of blood T cell repertoires in COVID-19. Method: immunoSEQ multiplex PCR; TCRdb's copy keeps in-frame clones and lacks some. In the table there are about 69,000 clones, 65% to 85% of which are singletons. The specimen was peripheral blood. Source of these receptors: a man in his 60s with acute or convalescent COVID-19.

This rearrangement joins TRBV15 to TRBJ1-3; D is possibly TRBD1 (6 bases). The CDR3 covers 18 residues. V was shortened by 2 bases and J by 0 bases, with 17 bases between the two germline ends. Germline V gene lookup returns CDR1 LNHNV and CDR2 YYDKDF (reference sequence). The CDR3 loop is CATSRSRKTGNSGNTIYF. In DNA form, the CDR3 reads TGTGCCACCAGCAGATCCCGAAAGACAGGAAACTCTGGAAACACCATATATTTT.

The CDR3 DNA is TGTGCCAGTAGTATTAGGGGATACGAGCAGTACTTC. Residues: CASSIRGYEQYF. The chain carries TRBV19 and TRBJ2-7; a weak D match, TRBD1 (5 bases). CDR1 is LNHDA and CDR2 is SQIVND in the germline V gene (reference sequence). This CDR3 is 12 amino acids long. Trimming took 3 bases from V and 4 from J, leaving 7 bases between them.

The J gene is TRBJ2-7, the V gene TRBV11-2; the D is unclear. CDR3 length equals 11 residues. The V and J ends lost 2 bases and 5 bases respectively, with 4 bases between them. The germline CDR1 and CDR2 sequences are SGHAT and FQNNGV. CDR3 amino acids: CASSLTDEQYF. CDR3 DNA sequence: TGTGCCAGCAGCTTAACGGACGAGCAGTACTTC. The full variable domain, in which reference TRBV11-2 and TRBJ2-7 provide the parts outside the CDR3, is EAGVAQSPRYKIIEKRQSVAFWCNPISGHATLYWYQQILGQGPKLLIQFQNNGVVDDSQLPKDRFSAERLKGVDSTLKIQPAKLEDSAVYLCASSLTDEQYFGPGTRLTVT.

This chain connects TRBV10-3 to TRBJ1-1; weak D call: TRBD1 (5 bases). Per the germline V gene, CDR1 is ENHRY and CDR2 is SYGVKD. V was trimmed by 2 bases and J by 10 bases, leaving 17 bases between them. This CDR3 region has 14 residues. The CDR3 nucleotides are TGTGCCATCAGTGAGGGAACGGGAGGGGCAGTAGCTTTCTTT. Protein product: CAISEGTGGAVAFF.

This chain links TRBV7-2 with TRBJ1-2, with 8 bases aligning to TRBD1. Germline V gene data show CDR1 as SGHTA and CDR2 as FQGNSA. V was clipped by 5 bases and J by 2 bases; unmatched bases: 10. The length of the CDR3 is 16 residues. CDR3 residues: CASSLRWDRLNYGYTF. The CDR3 DNA follows: TGTGCCAGCAGCCTACGGTGGGACAGGCTAAACTATGGCTACACCTTC.

The chain has TRBV5-1 and TRBJ1-4, with 8 nucleotides matching TRBD1. The germline CDR1 and CDR2 sequences are SGHRS and YFSETQ. The CDR3 sequence is 15 residues long. V was clipped by 1 base and J by 3 bases; unmatched bases: 2. Written as DNA, the CDR3 is TGCGCCAGCAGCTTGACACAGGGGGCTAATGAAAAACTGTTTTTT. Translated: CASSLTQGANEKLFF. The full variable domain, rest sourced from reference TRBV5-1 and TRBJ1-4, is KAGVTQTPRYLIKTRGQQVTLSCSPISGHRSVSWYQQTPGQGLQFLFEYFSETQRNKGNFPGRFSGRQFSNSRSEMNVSTLELGDSALYLCASSLTQGANEKLFFGSGTQLSVL.